One sample yielded the 7 T cell receptor beta chains listed below, sequenced in a study of follicular helper T cells after annual influenza vaccination. Clones were read by immunoSEQ multiplex PCR, and TCRdb kept only the in-frame ones, dropping some. The table has approximately 9,800 clones, approximately 87% seen once. Indicated time point: 2015-2016 season, 7 days after influenza vaccination. This specimen consisted of CXCR5- memory CD4+ T cells sorted from blood, obtained 7 days after influenza vaccination. These receptors were taken from an adult who received the influenza vaccine.

The rearrangement links TRBV7-8 to TRBJ2-3; maybe TRBD2 (6 bases). The CDR3 spans 16 residues. The V and J ends lost 2 bases and 1 base respectively, with 13 bases between them. From germline, CDR1 is SGHVS and CDR2 FQNEAQ. Written as DNA, the CDR3 is TGTGCCAGCAGCTTAATTCCGGACTACCGCACAGATACGCAGTATTTT. Its translation is CASSLIPDYRTDTQYF.

The chain employs TRBV2 and TRBJ2-3; no clear D gene. V was trimmed by 6 bases and J by 1 base, leaving 14 bases between them. The CDR3 totals 15 residues. Germline assignment: CDR1 SNHLY and CDR2 FYNNEI. In DNA, the CDR3 is TGTGCCAGCAGGGCTAGAGGTTCAGGCACAGATACGCAGTATTTT. This gives the protein CASRARGSGTDTQYF.

The chain uses TRBV6-1 and TRBJ1-5, with 7 bases fitting TRBD1. Germline CDR1 is MNHNS and CDR2 is SASEGT. This CDR3 region has 14 residues. Trimming cost V 6 bases and J 7 bases; bases outside gene matches: 9. The CDR3 loop reads CASSPQGINQPQHF. For the CDR3, the DNA is TGTGCCAGCAGCCCACAGGGGATAAACCAGCCCCAGCATTTT.

The chain combines TRBV19 with TRBJ2-5, with TRBD1 as a possible D gene (6 bases). V lost 2 bases and J lost 4, with 8 bases in between. The CDR3 is 13 amino acids. The germline CDR1 and CDR2 sequences are LNHDA and SQIVND (reference sequence). The CDR3, as DNA: TGTGCCAGTAGTATAATACAGGGAGAGACCCAGTACTTC. Its translation: CASSIIQGETQYF.

This clone was detected only once. CDR3 in amino acids: CASHPDRLPNQPQHF. The DNA for the CDR3 is TGTGCCAGCCATCCGGACAGACTCCCAAATCAGCCCCAGCATTTT. The chain combines TRBV28 with TRBJ1-5, with D tentatively TRBD1 (6 bases). Germline loops: CDR1 MDHEN, CDR2 SYDVKM. The CDR3 runs to 15 residues. Trimming removed 8 bases at V and 4 bases at J, with 18 bases between.

The chain carries TRBV7-9 and TRBJ2-7; the match to TRBD2 covers 7 bases. Germline V CDR1 and CDR2: SEHNR, FQNEAQ (reference sequence). The CDR3 sequence is 15 residues long. Germline trimming cut 5 bases from V and 5 bases from J; bases unmatched to any gene: 12. The CDR3, as DNA: TGTGCCAGCAGCCCGTGGCGCGGGGGTGTCAACGAGCAGTACTTC. Translating it yields CASSPWRGGVNEQYF.

This clone showed up just once. J is TRBJ2-2 and V is TRBV7-8; 7 nucleotides match TRBD1. The J segment lost 2 bases and the V segment lost 5 bases, leaving 5 bases of the junction unmatched. The length of the CDR3 is 15 residues. Germline CDR1 and CDR2: SGHVS and FQNEAQ. CDR3 loop: CASSRGQLNTGELFF. CDR3 nucleotide sequence: TGTGCCAGCAGCCGGGGACAGCTTAACACCGGGGAGCTGTTTTTT.